This T cell receptor beta chain emerged from a study of T cell therapy after organ transplantation. Study-wide background: Expansion used a peptide pool of 30 HLA class I and II CMV epitopes. T cell doses, up to 6, came every 2 weeks; follow-up lasted 25 to 35 weeks. About 20% of the ten patients were classed as nonresponders.

Worth noting for this clone: Its antigen is unknown.

CDR1 SGDLS and CDR2 YYNGEE come from the germline V gene. The V and J ends lost 6 bases and 3 bases, in that order; junction bases with no gene match: 7. The CDR3 totals 15 residues. Assay used: immunoSEQ multiplex PCR; TCRdb lists only in-frame clones, some missing. Seen here are over 45,000 clones, over 90% observed once, and the top ten hold 3% to 3.5%. V and J are TRBV9 and TRBJ2-2; 8 positions agree with TRBD2. This sequence was found in a human patient who had received a solid organ transplant and had CMV disease. Sequenced material: CD8+ T cells from blood, taken before autologous CMV-specific T cell therapy. CDR3 DNA sequence: TGTGCCAGCACCGGGGTAGCGGGGTACACCGGGGAGCTGTTTTTT. Translating gives CASTGVAGYTGELFF. The entire variable domain, with the rest obtained from reference TRBV9 and TRBJ2-2, is as follows: DSGVTQTPKHLITATGQRVTLRCSPRSGDLSVYWYQQSLDQGLQFLIQYYNGEERAKGNILERFSAQQFPDLHSELNLSSLELGDSALYFCASTGVAGYTGELFFGEGSRLTVL.